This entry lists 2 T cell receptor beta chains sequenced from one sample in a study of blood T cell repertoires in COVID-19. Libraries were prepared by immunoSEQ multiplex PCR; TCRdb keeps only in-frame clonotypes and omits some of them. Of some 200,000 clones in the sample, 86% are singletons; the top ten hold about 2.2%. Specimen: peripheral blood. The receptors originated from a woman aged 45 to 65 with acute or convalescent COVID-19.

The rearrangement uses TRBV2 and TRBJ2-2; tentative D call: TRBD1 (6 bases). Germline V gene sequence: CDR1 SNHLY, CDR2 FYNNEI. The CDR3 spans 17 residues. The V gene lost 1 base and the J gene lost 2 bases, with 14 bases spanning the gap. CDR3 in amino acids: CASSEGRRGINTGELFF. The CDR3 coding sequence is TGTGCCAGCAGTGAAGGCCGAAGGGGGATCAACACCGGGGAGCTGTTTTTT.

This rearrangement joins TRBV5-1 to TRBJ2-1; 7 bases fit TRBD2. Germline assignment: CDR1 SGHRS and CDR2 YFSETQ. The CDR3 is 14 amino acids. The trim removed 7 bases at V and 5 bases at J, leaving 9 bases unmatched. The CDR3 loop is CASRRYLADNEQFF. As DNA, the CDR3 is TGCGCCAGCCGCAGGTACCTAGCGGACAATGAGCAGTTCTTC.